The present T cell receptor beta chain was sequenced within a study of blood T cell repertoires in COVID-19. Overall study: Material from acute and convalescent COVID-19 was sourced from the United States, Italy and Spain. T cells, B-cell-depleted T cells, or PBMCs supplied cDNA or gDNA.

As processed by the authors: Estimation of nucleated cell counts relied on the amplification of reference gene primers. Sequenced by immunoSEQ multiplex PCR; TCRdb stores in-frame clones only, minus some. V and J calls and clone size come straight from that table; D and trimming were deduced from the DNA. The sample carries about 240,000 clones, 82% recorded once. Seattle participants joined during active infection and were tracked over time. Per germline, CDR1 LNHDA and CDR2 SQIVND (reference sequence). The J segment lost 7 bases and the V segment lost 9 bases, leaving 8 bases of the junction unmatched. The CDR3 spans 13 residues.

This chain connects TRBV19 to TRBJ1-5, with 8 bases that match TRBD1. The specimen was peripheral blood. This clonotype was obtained from a woman over 75 with COVID-19, enrolled during active disease. CDR3 DNA sequence: TGTGCCAGCCGGACAGGGTGGGAACAGCCCCAGCATTTT. Its translation: CASRTGWEQPQHF.